This TCR beta chain was identified during a study of blood T cell repertoires in COVID-19. This CDR3 contains 16 residues. CDR1 is SGHVS, CDR2 FQNEAQ, per germline. Trimming took off 1 base at V and 3 bases at J, with 16 bases between the two ends. Under the authors' procedure: Amplified reference gene primers provided the basis for estimating nucleated cell counts. TCRdb's table, derived via immunoSEQ multiplex PCR, lists solely in-frame clones and lacks some. The V and J calls and the clone size are those of that table, but D and trimming were determined from the DNA. The sample lists approximately 80,000 clones; about nine tenths were seen once.

V and J are TRBV7-8 and TRBJ2-7; TRBD2 is a possible D gene (7 bases). This TCR came from a human donor in a cohort sampled during active COVID-19. The sample consisted of peripheral blood. The chain's CDR3 is CASSLVDRGANYEQYF. CDR3 sequence (DNA): TGTGCCAGCAGCTTAGTTGACCGGGGGGCAAACTACGAGCAGTACTTC.